The clone carrying this T cell receptor (beta chain) was picked up one time. The data stem from a study of T cell changes during pregnancy in multiple sclerosis. The CDR3 contains 15 residues. Trimming left V 1 base short and J 2 bases short, with 11 bases between. The germline V gene encodes CDR1 MGHRA and CDR2 YSYEKL. Produced via immunoSEQ multiplex PCR; TCRdb's table is partial and in-frame only. The sample records approximately 62,000 clones, 90% to 95% being singletons. The sequence was obtained from a female donor with multiple sclerosis, enrolled in a pregnancy study. This specimen consisted of CD8+ T cells from peripheral blood mononuclear cells, obtained in the second trimester of pregnancy. The chain carries TRBV4-1 and TRBJ1-1, with D maybe TRBD1 (5 bases). CDR3 amino acids: CASSQGRGYNTEAFF. CDR3 DNA sequence: TGCGCCAGCAGCCAAGGTAGGGGATATAACACTGAAGCTTTCTTT.